This T cell receptor beta chain was identified during a study of shared clonotypes between healthy human individuals. On the study more broadly: Per donor, CD8 memory used one plate, CD8 naive used two, CD4 memory used three and CD4 naive used three.

General study points: Few donors limited the genetic and exposure-history diversity represented. When naive CD4 clonotypes were compared across a handful of donors, around 5% were shared.

This CDR3 spans 12 amino acids. Trimming removed 6 bases from V and 6 bases from J; junction bases left unmatched: 2. The germline gives CDR1 LGHNT, CDR2 FRNRAP. Notes on this clone: Its matching antigen is unknown.

Profiled with immunoSEQ multiplex PCR; TCRdb holds only in-frame clones, not every one. The data show 2 million to 2.5 million clones, around 93% seen once. The sequencing sample was made of naive CD4+ T cells from PBMCs. Sample subset: CD45RA+ positively selected. The source is a young man in good health. Some clones in this sample may be carry-over from other donors' samples. This chain links TRBV12-5 with TRBJ2-3, with 8 positions matching TRBD2. CDR3 DNA: TGTGCTAGTGGCTCGGGGGGGGATACGCAGTATTTT. Translated, it gives CASGSGGDTQYF.